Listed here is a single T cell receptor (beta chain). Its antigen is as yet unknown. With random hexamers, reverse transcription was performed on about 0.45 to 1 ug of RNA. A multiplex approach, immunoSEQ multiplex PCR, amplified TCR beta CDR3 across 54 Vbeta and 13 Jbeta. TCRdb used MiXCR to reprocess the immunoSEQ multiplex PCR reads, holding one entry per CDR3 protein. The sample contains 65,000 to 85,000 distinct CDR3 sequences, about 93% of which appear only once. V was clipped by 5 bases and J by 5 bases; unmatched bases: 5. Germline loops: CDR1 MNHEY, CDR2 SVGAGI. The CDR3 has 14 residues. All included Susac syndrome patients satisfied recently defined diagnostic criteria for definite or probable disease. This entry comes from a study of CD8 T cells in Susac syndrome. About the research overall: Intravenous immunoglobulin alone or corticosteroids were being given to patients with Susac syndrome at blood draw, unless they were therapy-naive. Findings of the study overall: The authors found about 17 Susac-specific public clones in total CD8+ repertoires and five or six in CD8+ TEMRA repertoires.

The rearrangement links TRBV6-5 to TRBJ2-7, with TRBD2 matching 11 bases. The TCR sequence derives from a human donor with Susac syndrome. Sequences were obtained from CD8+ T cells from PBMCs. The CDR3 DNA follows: TGTGCCAGCAGTGCCGGGACTAGCGGAAACGAGCAGTACTTC. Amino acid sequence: CASSAGTSGNEQYF.